Each of the 31 T cell receptor beta chains below was sequenced from the same sample in a study of vaccination and CD4 T cells after COVID-19. Treatment in this sample: approximately 9-day PBMC culture with coronavirus spike peptide pools or control peptides (ViraFEST assay). The unexposed donor provided CD4+ T cells, which were taken before the COVID-19 pandemic (2011-2018). Sequenced with the Oncomine TCR Beta short-read assay was DNA taken from cultured CD4+ T cells. In this case, cultured CD4+ T cells provided the extracted genomic DNA. TCRdb redid the calling of the PCR reads with MiXCR, one entry per CDR3 protein. This sample has thousands of distinct CDR3 sequences, with 30% to 35% found just once. For these TCRs, the target antigens are not known. The sequencing sample was made of CD4+ T cells from blood, cultured in vitro. Source of these receptors: a human donor in good health.

About this clonotype itself: No DNA is shown, since the ends of the CDR3 on it are uncertain; the CDR3 is the one TCRdb lists. J is TRBJ2-7 and V is TRBV6-5; the tabulated D call, TRBD1, remains unverified against the DNA. Germline V gives CDR1 MNHEY, CDR2 SVGAGI. 14 amino acids form the CDR3, both terminal residues included. The CDR3 sequence is CASSWGQGSYERYF.

A few counts support this clonotype. V and J are TRBV6-2 or TRBV6-3 and TRBJ1-5; 7 bases are shared with TRBD1. The germline CDR1 and CDR2 sequences are MNHEY and SVGEGT. CDR3 size: 14 residues. The trim removed 5 bases at V and 4 bases at J, leaving 5 bases unmatched. CDR3 in amino acids: CASSLTGLNQPQHF. Written as DNA, the CDR3 is TGTGCCAGCAGTCTGACAGGGTTAAATCAGCCCCAGCATTTT.

This clonotype was seen only a few times. The chain employs TRBV4-3 and TRBJ1-1; tentatively, D is TRBD1 (5 bases). There are 14 residues in the CDR3. Germline lookup yields CDR1 LGHNA and CDR2 YSLEER. With 4 bases removed from V and 5 bases from J, the gap between germline ends came to 14 bases. The CDR3 DNA sequence: TGCGCCAGCAGCCGGGCCCCGGGGGGGACTGAAGCTTTCTTT. This codes for CASSRAPGGTEAFF.

CDR3 coding DNA: TGTGCCAGCAGCTCGCAGGCCTTTGGCTACACCTTC. It yields the protein CASSSQAFGYTF. This chain uses TRBV7-9 with TRBJ1-2; D gene uncertain. The germline CDR1 and CDR2 sequences are SEHNR and FQNEAQ (reference sequence). Trimming took 4 bases from V and 7 from J, leaving 10 bases between them. This CDR3 spans 12 amino acids. Complete variable domain (other parts from reference TRBV7-9 and TRBJ1-2): DTGVSQNPRHKITKRGQNVTFRCDPISEHNRLYWYRQTLGQGPEFLTYFQNEAQLEKSRLLSDRFSAERPKGSFSTLEIQRTEQGDSAMYLCASSSQAFGYTFGSGTRLTVV.

The CDR3 nucleotides read TGCAGTGTCAAAGCTGGAACGAACAATGAGCAGTTCTTC. Amino acid sequence: CSVKAGTNNEQFF. This rearrangement joins TRBV20-1 to TRBJ2-1; D is unclear. The length of the CDR3 is 13 residues. The germline V gene encodes CDR1 DFQATT and CDR2 SNEGSKA (reference sequence). V gave up 7 bases and J gave up 5 bases, with 15 bases separating them.

Judged by abundance, this clonotype is medium-sized (0.01 to 0.1%). The gene calls are TRBV20-1 and TRBJ1-6, with D hard to call. CDR1 and CDR2 from the germline V gene are DFQATT and SNEGSKA (reference sequence). Deletions cut 1 base from V and 7 bases from J, with 11 bases between. The CDR3 extends over 14 amino acids. For the CDR3, the DNA is TGCAGTGCTAGAGTCCAGGTGGGGAATTCACCCCTCCACTTT. Translating gives CSARVQVGNSPLHF.

This chain connects TRBV20-1 to TRBJ2-5, with a possible D match to TRBD2 (6 bases). CDR3 length: 14 amino acids. The V gene's germline CDR1 is DFQATT and CDR2 SNEGSKA (reference sequence). Between the trimmed V and J ends, which lost 3 bases and 5 bases, there was a span of 16 bases. In DNA, the CDR3 is TGCAGTGCTAGGGAGGGCTCTCAGCGGGAGACCCAGTACTTC. It translates to CSAREGSQRETQYF.

This chain joins TRBV5-1 and TRBJ2-3; 8 positions agree with TRBD1. This CDR3 contains 16 residues. With 4 bases clipped from V and 0 bases from J, the junction kept 7 bases outside the gene matches. The V gene's germline CDR1 is SGHRS and CDR2 YFSETQ. The DNA of the CDR3 is TGCGCCAGCAGCCCGCAGGGGGCCTCTAGCACAGATACGCAGTATTTT. It encodes CASSPQGASSTDTQYF.

The chain carries TRBV12-3 or TRBV12-4 and TRBJ2-2; D is unclear. Trimming removed 8 bases at V and 4 bases at J, with 11 bases between. This CDR3 has 13 amino acids. The CDR3 loop reads CASWGRATGELFF. CDR3 sequence (DNA): TGTGCCAGCTGGGGTCGAGCCACCGGGGAGCTGTTTTTT.

The genes are TRBV28 and TRBJ1-2, with TRBD1 matching 8 bases. CDR3 size: 14 residues. V lost 4 bases to trimming and J lost 7 bases; unmatched junction nucleotides: 8. Germline assignment: CDR1 MDHEN and CDR2 SYDVKM. The CDR3 region is CASSSGQDAGGYTF. In DNA, the CDR3 is TGTGCCAGCAGTTCGGGACAGGACGCGGGTGGCTACACCTTC.

This chain joins TRBV28 and TRBJ2-7; D is uncertain. The V and J ends lost 3 bases and 7 bases respectively, with 13 bases between them. CDR3 length: 13 residues. CDR1 and CDR2 from the germline V gene are MDHEN and SYDVKM. The CDR3, as DNA: TGTGCCAGCAGTTTCGGCACGTACCCTGAGCAGTACTTC. Translation: CASSFGTYPEQYF.

V is TRBV2 and J is TRBJ1-1; no clear D gene. The CDR3 runs 11 residues. CDR1 and CDR2 (germline): SNHLY, FYNNEI. V was clipped by 6 bases and J by 7 bases, with 9 bases between them. CDR3 residues: CASRLTVEAFF. The CDR3 nucleotides read TGTGCCAGCAGGCTGACGGTTGAAGCTTTCTTT.

V and J are TRBV7-2 and TRBJ1-1; 8 positions match TRBD1. The J segment lost 0 bases and the V segment lost 5 bases, leaving 14 bases of the junction unmatched. CDR1 is SGHTA, CDR2 FQGNSA, per germline. The CDR3 is made up of 18 amino acids. CDR3 nucleotides: TGTGCCAGCAGCCTAAGATCCGGGACAGGAACCTTGAACACTGAAGCTTTCTTT. Its translation: CASSLRSGTGTLNTEAFF.

This clonotype was seen a handful of times. The chain has TRBV7-2 and TRBJ1-2, with D possibly being TRBD1 (5 bases). This CDR3 is 14 amino acids long. V was cut by 4 bases and J by 8 bases, with 17 bases left in between. Germline CDR1 is SGHTA and CDR2 is FQGNSA. CDR3 protein: CASSSGQDSGGYTF. In DNA form, the CDR3 reads TGTGCCAGCAGCTCGGGTCAAGACAGTGGAGGCTACACCTTC.

This clonotype was seen a few times. The chain's CDR3 is CASSSPTGVQETQYF. The CDR3 DNA sequence: TGTGCCAGCAGTTCCCCTACAGGTGTCCAAGAGACCCAGTACTTC. This chain joins TRBV2 and TRBJ2-5, with D perhaps TRBD1 (5 bases). Germline values: CDR1 SNHLY, CDR2 FYNNEI. This CDR3 has 15 amino acids. Trimming shortened V by 5 bases and J by 1 base, and 14 bases separated the two germline ends.

The gene calls are TRBV6-1 and TRBJ2-7, with D possibly matching TRBD2 (5 bases). From germline, CDR1 is MNHNS and CDR2 SASEGT. Trimming left V 6 bases short and J 3 bases short, with 12 bases between. The CDR3 has 13 residues. CDR3 sequence reads: CASRPGLRYEQYF. Written as DNA, the CDR3 is TGTGCCAGCAGACCCGGACTGCGCTACGAGCAGTACTTC.

The V and J genes are TRBV28 and TRBJ1-1; D is ambiguous. CDR1 is MDHEN and CDR2 is SYDVKM in the germline V gene. There are 12 residues in the CDR3. V was shortened by 2 bases and J by 7 bases, with 8 bases between the two germline ends. The CDR3 nucleotides read TGTGCCAGCAGTTTACCGGCAGATGAAGCTTTCTTT. Amino acid sequence: CASSLPADEAFF.

The chain uses TRBV19 and TRBJ2-7, with 10 positions matching TRBD2. The J segment lost 5 bases and the V segment lost 5 bases, leaving 6 bases of the junction unmatched. Germline lookup yields CDR1 LNHDA and CDR2 SQIVND (reference sequence). The length of the CDR3 is 14 residues. CDR3 loop: CASSFASGRDEQYF. CDR3 nucleotide sequence: TGTGCCAGTAGTTTTGCTAGCGGGAGAGACGAGCAGTACTTC.

In this sample, this clonotype turned up a few times. The J gene is TRBJ1-5, the V gene TRBV28, with 10 bases that match TRBD1. The CDR3 contains 16 residues. V gave up 2 bases and J gave up 2 bases; unmatched junction bases: 3. Germline V CDR1 and CDR2: MDHEN, SYDVKM. The CDR3 protein is CASSLGTGVRNQPQHF. DNA for the CDR3: TGTGCCAGCAGTTTAGGGACAGGGGTTCGCAATCAGCCCCAGCATTTT.

This clonotype occurred a few times. The CDR3 loop is CASYSWTGMGSPLHF. The CDR3 nucleotides read TGTGCCAGCTACAGCTGGACAGGGATGGGGTCACCCCTCCACTTT. The rearrangement links TRBV6-1 to TRBJ1-6, with 8 bases lining up with TRBD1. Looked up from germline, CDR1 is MNHNS and CDR2 is SASEGT. The CDR3 totals 15 residues. The V gene end was trimmed by 8 bases and the J gene end by 10 bases; junction bases not matched to a gene: 13.

This clonotype has more than one count but fewer than ten. The junction departs from germline at one end; a sequencing error may be responsible. The chain employs TRBV7-7 and TRBJ2-5; weak D call: TRBD2 (6 bases). Germline-derived CDR1 and CDR2 are SSHAT and FNYEAQ (reference sequence). This CDR3 is 15 amino acids long. CDR3 loop: CASSLGGAGQETQYF. The CDR3 DNA reads TGTGCTAGCAGCTTAGGAGGGGCTGGGCAAGAGACCCAGTACTTC.

Here the CDR3 reads CSARATGVYEQYF. DNA of the CDR3: TGCAGTGCTAGAGCTACAGGGGTCTACGAGCAGTACTTC. This chain connects TRBV20-1 to TRBJ2-7, with 7 bases fitting TRBD1. V was clipped by 1 base and J by 3 bases; unmatched bases: 3. The CDR3 has 13 amino acids. Germline V gene lookup returns CDR1 DFQATT and CDR2 SNEGSKA (reference sequence).

Only a few counts were recorded for this clonotype. CDR3 residues: CASSSWDRRSDTQYF. CDR3 DNA sequence: TGTGCCAGCAGTTCTTGGGACAGGAGATCAGATACGCAGTATTTT. The rearrangement uses TRBV27 and TRBJ2-3; 8 bases line up with TRBD1. This CDR3 is 15 amino acids long. The trim removed 4 bases at V and 4 bases at J, leaving 7 bases unmatched. Looked up from germline, CDR1 is MNHEY and CDR2 is SMNVEV (reference sequence).

The chain carries TRBV6-5 and TRBJ2-2; perhaps TRBD2 as D (6 bases). The CDR3 is 18 amino acids. Trimming shortened V by 0 bases and J by 6 bases, and 20 bases separated the two germline ends. Looked up from germline, CDR1 is MNHEY and CDR2 is SVGAGI. The CDR3 loop reads CASSYSLLAGKSPGELFF. The DNA for the CDR3 is TGTGCCAGCAGTTACTCGCTTCTGGCGGGAAAGAGTCCCGGGGAGCTGTTTTTT.

The chain uses TRBV4-2 and TRBJ2-3; D is undetermined. This CDR3 spans 14 amino acids. The germline V gene has CDR1 LGHNA and CDR2 YNFKEQ. V was clipped by 0 bases and J by 5 bases, with 9 bases between them. CDR3: CASSQESLRDTQYF. CDR3 DNA: TGTGCCAGCAGCCAAGAATCACTCCGAGATACGCAGTATTTT.

CDR3 bases: TGTGCCAGCAGTTACTCATCCGGGACAGGGTACTACGAGCAGTACTTC. Its translation is CASSYSSGTGYYEQYF. V gene TRBV6-5 combines with J gene TRBJ2-7; 9 positions agree with TRBD1. CDR3 length equals 16 residues. The germline CDR1 and CDR2 sequences are MNHEY and SVGAGI. With 0 bases clipped from V and 3 bases from J, the junction kept 6 bases outside the gene matches.

The chain has TRBV5-6 and TRBJ1-1; the D gene is possibly TRBD1 (5 bases). Germline CDR1 SGHDT, CDR2 YYEEEE. The ends were cut back, 0 bases at V and 11 bases at J, with 17 bases in the middle. This CDR3 comprises 14 residues. The CDR3 is CASSLDRSAGRAFF. The CDR3 DNA reads TGTGCCAGCAGCTTGGACAGATCCGCAGGGAGGGCTTTCTTT. Full variable domain (remainder filled in from reference TRBV5-6 and TRBJ1-1): DAGVTQSPTHLIKTRGQQVTLRCSPKSGHDTVSWYQQALGQGPQFIFQYYEEEERQRGNFPDRFSGHQFPNYSSELNVNALLLGDSALYLCASSLDRSAGRAFFGQGTRLTVV.

CDR3 DNA: TGTGCCAGCAGCCGTGCCAGGGGGAATCAGCCCCAGCATTTT. This sequence encodes CASSRARGNQPQHF. The chain employs TRBV5-5 and TRBJ1-5; 7 nucleotides match TRBD1. Germline V lookup: CDR1 SGHKS, CDR2 YYEKEE (reference sequence). V dropped 4 bases and J dropped 4; count of bases not matched to a gene: 5. CDR3 length: 14 amino acids.

This clonotype was picked up a small number of times. V is TRBV29-1 and J is TRBJ2-5, with 8 positions matching TRBD2. The germline V gene encodes CDR1 SQVTM and CDR2 ANQGSEA. V lost 3 bases to trimming and J lost 2 bases; unmatched junction nucleotides: 5. This CDR3 contains 14 residues. CDR3 sequence (DNA): TGCAGCGTTGATAATGCGGGAGGACAAGAGACCCAGTACTTC. Protein: CSVDNAGGQETQYF.

This clonotype turned up a few times. The rearrangement links TRBV20-1 to TRBJ2-5; D possibly corresponds to TRBD2 (7 bases). With 2 bases removed from V and 4 bases from J, the gap between germline ends came to 14 bases. Per the germline V gene, CDR1 is DFQATT and CDR2 is SNEGSKA (reference sequence). The CDR3 loop spans 14 amino acids. The CDR3 region is CSARWGEGVETQYF. The CDR3 nucleotides read TGCAGTGCTAGATGGGGGGAGGGGGTAGAGACCCAGTACTTC.

The gene calls are TRBV2 and TRBJ1-6; no clear D. The CDR3 loop spans 15 amino acids. Per germline, CDR1 SNHLY and CDR2 FYNNEI. Trimming removed 0 bases at V and 10 bases at J, with 13 bases between. For the CDR3, the DNA is TGTGCCAGCAGTGAAGCGCTAGCCAAAGTATCACCCCTCCACTTT. Protein sequence: CASSEALAKVSPLHF.